The rows below give T cell receptor beta chains drawn from one sample of a study of T cells after yellow fever vaccination. TCRdb independently ran MiXCR on the 5' RACE reads; one entry per CDR3 protein. Of 300,000 to 450,000 distinct CDR3 sequences listed, around 6.4% were seen once; the top ten hold approximately 16%. Sequencing was performed on PBMCs, taken 5 days after the yellow fever booster vaccination. The source of these receptors is a man aged 30-40 years who received the YFV17D yellow fever vaccine. CDR3s include the opening cysteine and the closing phenylalanine or tryptophan. A D gene is named only where the DNA matches it firmly. Rows may omit the clone size; those that give it use once, few, many or a size class.

TRBD2	18	.	TRBV18	TRBJ2-7	CASSPGAESSGITYEQYF	TGTGCCAGCTCCCCAGGTGCAGAGTCTAGCGGGATCACCTACGAGCAGTACTTC
.	13	many	TRBV6-2/TRBV6-3	TRBJ2-1	CASRPAGTNEQFF	TGTGCCAGCAGGCCGGCGGGGACCAATGAGCAGTTCTTC
TRBD1	14	few	TRBV5-6	TRBJ2-5	CASRSGQRQETQYF	TGTGCCAGCAGATCGGGACAGCGGCAAGAGACCCAGTACTTC
.	15	.	TRBV20-1	TRBJ2-6	CSARAGSSGANVLTF	TGCAGTGCTAGGGCAGGCAGCTCTGGGGCCAACGTCCTGACTTTC
.	13	many	TRBV7-6	TRBJ2-1	CASSLPGDDEQFF	TGTGCCAGCAGCTTACCCGGGGACGATGAGCAGTTCTTC
.	15	.	TRBV28	TRBJ1-5	CASNLRGYSNQPQHF	TGTGCCAGCAACCTCCGGGGGTATAGCAATCAGCCCCAGCATTTT
.	13	few	TRBV20-1	TRBJ2-7	CSLHSVSSYEQYF	TGCAGCTTACACAGCGTGAGCTCCTACGAGCAGTACTTC
TRBD1	15	.	TRBV7-9	TRBJ1-1	CASSHNRDRNTEAFF	TGTGCCAGCAGCCATAACCGGGACAGAAACACTGAAGCTTTCTTT
.	14	many	TRBV29-1	TRBJ2-5	CSVGAAHTVETQYF	TGCAGCGTTGGCGCGGCTCATACCGTGGAGACCCAGTACTTC
TRBD2	15	few	TRBV18	TRBJ2-7	CASSPGLAASYEQYF	TGTGCCAGCTCACCGGGACTAGCGGCCTCCTACGAGCAGTACTTC
TRBD1	14	few	TRBV6-2/TRBV6-3	TRBJ1-5	CATMTGFSNQPQHF	TGTGCCACCATGACAGGGTTCAGCAATCAGCCCCAGCATTTT
.	15	few	TRBV9	TRBJ1-6	CASSVDTGRNSPLHF	TGTGCCAGCAGCGTAGATACGGGGCGTAATTCACCCCTCCACTTT
.	14	many	TRBV6-2/TRBV6-3	TRBJ2-7	CASSYVGYSYEQYF	TGTGCCAGCAGTTATGTAGGGTACTCCTACGAGCAGTACTTC
TRBD2	17	few	TRBV7-2	TRBJ2-7	CASSSGSGGRSSYEQYF	TGTGCCAGCAGCTCCGGTTCTGGCGGGAGGAGCTCCTACGAGCAGTACTTC
.	13	.	TRBV19	TRBJ2-4	CASSLDAKNIQYF	TGTGCCAGTAGTTTGGACGCCAAAAACATTCAGTACTTC
.	15	many	TRBV7-9	TRBJ2-3	CASSLSGQPTDTQYF	TGTGCCAGCAGCTTAAGCGGACAACCTACAGATACGCAGTATTTT
.	13	few	TRBV11-2	TRBJ2-1	CASQGGAYNEQFF	TGTGCCAGCCAGGGGGGCGCTTACAATGAGCAGTTCTTC
TRBD2	15	few	TRBV6-1	TRBJ2-3	CASRPIAGPTDTQYF	TGTGCCAGCAGACCCATAGCGGGACCCACAGATACGCAGTATTTT
.	15	few	TRBV5-1	TRBJ2-7	CASSLGPKALNEQYF	TGCGCCAGCAGCTTGGGTCCCAAGGCTTTGAACGAGCAGTACTTC
.	13	many	TRBV5-5	TRBJ1-2	CASTRTLPGGYTF	TGTGCCAGCACCCGGACTTTACCGGGCGGCTACACCTTC
.	14	many	TRBV4-3	TRBJ2-7	CASSQAQTSYEQYF	TGCGCCAGCAGCCAAGCCCAGACTAGTTACGAGCAGTACTTC
.	15	few	TRBV9	TRBJ2-6	CASSSNRGGANVLTF	TGTGCCAGCAGCTCCAATCGAGGGGGGGCCAACGTCCTGACTTTC
.	16	many	TRBV20-1	TRBJ2-1	CSARPSAGRSYNEQFF	TGCAGTGCTAGACCTTCCGCAGGGAGGTCATACAATGAGCAGTTCTTC
TRBD2	16	few	TRBV10-3	TRBJ2-1	CAIAGGAGVSYNEQFF	TGTGCCATCGCCGGCGGGGCGGGGGTATCCTACAATGAGCAGTTCTTC
TRBD2	16	once	TRBV6-1	TRBJ2-1	CAKHGGASGSHNEQLF	TGTGCCAAGCATGGGGGAGCTAGCGGGAGCCACAATGAGCAGTTGTTC
.	14	.	TRBV7-2	TRBJ1-3	CASSPQGLGNTIYF	TGTGCCAGCAGCCCGCAGGGTTTGGGAAACACCATATATTTT
.	14	few	TRBV5-4	TRBJ2-1	CASRMVGSYNEQFF	TGTGCCAGCAGGATGGTCGGGAGCTACAATGAGCAGTTCTTC
TRBD2	15	.	TRBV15	TRBJ2-5	CATTTSGGSGETQYF	TGTGCCACCACCACCAGCGGCGGGAGTGGGGAGACCCAGTACTTC
TRBD1	13	many	TRBV2	TRBJ1-5	CATGQGGGQPQHF	TGTGCCACCGGACAGGGAGGAGGTCAGCCCCAGCATTTT
TRBD2	15	few	TRBV12-3/TRBV12-4	TRBJ2-7	CASTQTSGRLLEQYF	TGTGCCAGCACCCAGACTAGCGGGAGGCTTCTCGAGCAGTACTTC
.	17	few	TRBV4-2	TRBJ1-4	CASSQSGVLATNEKLFF	TGTGCCAGCAGCCAGTCAGGGGTGTTGGCAACTAATGAAAAACTGTTTTTT
.	12	many	TRBV5-6	TRBJ2-7	CASSRDTIEQYF	TGTGCCAGCAGCCGGGACACCATCGAGCAGTACTTC
TRBD1	17	many	TRBV7-2	TRBJ2-6	CASSLKGTASGANVLTF	TGTGCCAGCAGCTTAAAAGGGACAGCCTCTGGGGCCAACGTCCTGACTTTC
.	13	many	TRBV7-9	TRBJ2-3	CASSLTDGDTQYF	TGTGCCAGCAGCTTGACTGACGGGGATACGCAGTATTTT
.	14	few	TRBV29-1	TRBJ1-5	CSVQEGSGNQPQHF	TGCAGCGTTCAGGAAGGAAGTGGCAATCAGCCCCAGCATTTT
.	12	many	TRBV12-3/TRBV12-4	TRBJ2-2	CASSYRSGELFF	TGTGCCAGCAGCTATCGGTCCGGGGAGCTGTTTTTT
TRBD2	20	.	TRBV19	TRBJ2-3	CASSEGGLAGAFAVEDTQYF	TGTGCCAGTAGTGAAGGGGGACTAGCGGGAGCCTTTGCCGTGGAAGATACGCAGTATTTT
.	16	many	TRBV12-3/TRBV12-4	TRBJ2-5	CASSALGTTLEETQYF	TGTGCCAGCAGTGCCTTGGGGACAACTCTTGAAGAGACCCAGTACTTC
TRBD1	18	few	TRBV4-3	TRBJ1-4	CASSQDPPGGATNEKLFF	TGCGCCAGCAGCCAAGATCCCCCAGGGGGTGCAACTAATGAAAAACTGTTTTTT
.	14	few	TRBV4-3	TRBJ2-7	CASSQERGPYEQYF	TGCGCCAGCAGCCAAGAAAGAGGGCCCTACGAGCAGTACTTC
TRBD2	17	many	TRBV20-1	TRBJ2-1	CSASALAGISSYNEQFF	TGCAGTGCTAGTGCTCTAGCGGGAATCAGCTCCTACAATGAGCAGTTCTTC
.	17	.	TRBV6-1	TRBJ2-4	CASSGGQPELAKNIQYF	TGTGCCAGCAGTGGAGGACAGCCAGAACTAGCCAAAAACATTCAGTACTTC
TRBD1	18	few	TRBV4-3	TRBJ2-5	CASSQDYPSTGDQETQYF	TGCGCCAGCAGCCAAGATTACCCCTCGACAGGGGACCAAGAGACCCAGTACTTC
.	12	many	TRBV29-1	TRBJ1-4	CSVEQGTEKLFF	TGCAGCGTGGAACAGGGAACTGAAAAACTGTTTTTT
.	14	many	TRBV5-1	TRBJ2-7	CASSLSPGTYEQYF	TGCGCCAGCAGCTTGTCGCCAGGGACCTACGAGCAGTACTTC
.	12	many	TRBV6-5	TRBJ1-5	CASSYPRGPQHF	TGTGCCAGCAGTTACCCCAGGGGGCCCCAGCATTTT
.	15	many	TRBV15	TRBJ2-5	CATSRVTGVLETQYF	TGTGCCACCAGCAGAGTTACAGGAGTTTTGGAGACCCAGTACTTC
.	12	many	TRBV25-1	TRBJ1-5	CASRDGNQPQHF	TGTGCCAGCAGGGACGGTAATCAGCCCCAGCATTTT
.	11	many	TRBV7-2	TRBJ2-3	CASSLADTQYF	TGTGCCAGCAGCTTAGCAGATACGCAGTATTTT
.	14	few	TRBV10-3	TRBJ2-3	CAISEGLAPDTQYF	TGTGCCATCAGTGAGGGCCTAGCACCAGATACGCAGTATTTT
TRBD2	16	few	TRBV2	TRBJ2-4	CASSGLAGHQRNIQYF	TGTGCCAGCAGTGGTCTAGCGGGACACCAAAGAAACATTCAGTACTTC
TRBD2	16	.	TRBV7-2	TRBJ2-3	CASRPGLAGGTDTQYF	TGTGCCAGCAGACCAGGACTAGCGGGAGGCACAGATACGCAGTATTTT
.	17	many	TRBV5-1	TRBJ2-5	CASSPPTGRSPQETQYF	TGCGCCAGCAGCCCGCCAACCGGCAGGTCCCCACAAGAGACCCAGTACTTC
TRBD1	22	few	TRBV3-1	TRBJ2-5	CASSQAKLDRGFSFGYQETQYF	TGTGCCAGCAGCCAAGCAAAGCTAGACAGGGGATTCTCTTTTGGGTACCAAGAGACCCAGTACTTC
.	14	.	TRBV18	TRBJ2-3	CASSPRGTGDTQYF	TGTGCCAGCTCACCGAGAGGGACCGGGGATACGCAGTATTTT
TRBD2	15	many	TRBV18	TRBJ2-1	CASRPGLEKNNEQFF	TGTGCCAGCAGACCGGGACTAGAGAAAAACAATGAGCAGTTCTTC
.	14	many	TRBV9	TRBJ2-7	CASSVEGQTYEQYF	TGTGCCAGCAGCGTAGAAGGCCAGACCTACGAGCAGTACTTC
.	14	few	TRBV25-1	TRBJ2-5	CASQEKSMAETQYF	TGTGCCAGTCAGGAAAAAAGTATGGCAGAGACCCAGTACTTC
TRBD1	11	many	TRBV29-1	TRBJ2-3	CSVYQTGGEYF	TGCAGCGTTTACCAGACAGGGGGCGAGTATTTT